This T cell receptor (beta chain) stems from a study of blood T cells in healthy people across ages. Findings and caveats of the study: Observed TCR beta diversity per million T cells went down as age went up. This fall followed a roughly linear course with age. TCR beta diversity tracked closely with naive T cell percentage.

Primers used in a second PCR of roughly 6 to 12 cycles were a sample-barcoded 5' primer and a J-beta primer mix. MiXCR, applied by TCRdb to the 5' RACE reads, yields one record per CDR3 protein. The data contain 270,000 or so distinct CDR3 sequences, roughly 26% of them seen just once; the ten biggest clones take up approximately 30%. This CDR3 has 15 amino acids. V shed 5 bases and J 6 bases; nucleotides not matched to a gene: 9. Germline assignment: CDR1 SNHLY and CDR2 FYNNEI. This clonotype showed up just a few times. The antigen is unknown. It was about 10 milliliters of peripheral blood that were drawn from each donor. The authors isolated at least 6 million PBMCs per sample.

This receptor was obtained from a woman in her 70s in good health. The specimen was blood. The rearrangement uses TRBV2 and TRBJ2-2, with 7 bases that match TRBD2. The CDR3 is CASSTSGVVSGELFF. The CDR3 nucleotides are TGTGCCAGCAGTACCAGCGGGGTGGTGTCCGGGGAGCTGTTTTTT. The variable domain in full, completed from reference TRBV2 and TRBJ2-2, reads EPEVTQTPSHQVTQMGQEVILRCVPISNHLYFYWYRQILGQKVEFLVSFYNNEISEKSEIFDDQFSVERPDGSNFTLKIRSTKLEDSAMYFCASSTSGVVSGELFFGEGSRLTVL.